This is a list of T cell receptor beta chains from one sample in a study of T cell changes during pregnancy in multiple sclerosis. Sequencing used immunoSEQ multiplex PCR; TCRdb keeps in-frame clones, though not all of them. The data contain 40,000 to 45,000 clones, 75% to 95% of them singletons. The material was CD4+ T cells from peripheral blood mononuclear cells, obtained in the second trimester of pregnancy. The receptor source for this set is a female donor in good health, enrolled as a control in a pregnancy study. Both conserved end residues are trimmed from each CDR3. D genes are given only for firm matches.

V gene | D gene | CDR3 protein
TRBV15 | TRBD2 | ATSREVVAGGPRDTQY
TRBV19 | - | ASRDDSRNQPQH
TRBV11-2 | - | ASSLGVGDGTGELF
TRBV30 | TRBD1 | AWSPFPRTGDGEQY
TRBV18 | - | ASSPIFGRPGETQY
TRBV9 | TRBD2 | ASSVTLTSGSLGEQF
TRBV5-5 | TRBD2 | ASSLRVASGSYEQY
TRBV28 | TRBD1 | ASSPQDRRYGYT
TRBV14 | TRBD2 | ASSQRTSGRIETQY
TRBV5-8 | TRBD1 | ASSYGTVINTGELF
TRBV7-8 | - | ASSLSESPLH
TRBV28 | - | ASSSPTSTDTQY
TRBV7-9 | - | ASSFSRVTEAF
TRBV6-1 | - | ASSEARGDRTDTQY
TRBV6-6 | - | ASKGGDLYEQY
TRBV21-1 | - | ASRDSYSNQPQH
TRBV18 | - | ASSPQETNTGELF
TRBV5-4 | - | ASSLDSMNTEAF
TRBV7-2 | - | ASSLSENTEAF
TRBV6-5 | TRBD2 | ASSFVLAGGELF
TRBV4-2 | TRBD2 | ASSQDWTRPDTQY
TRBV30 | - | AWSVFGLSNQPQH
TRBV5-6 | TRBD2 | ASSSLAGGADTQY
TRBV18 | - | ASSYDGEDTQY
TRBV5-6 | - | ASSLAVGAHGYT
TRBV28 | TRBD1 | ASSTGQGTDTQY
TRBV19 | TRBD2 | ASSSGRFYEQY
TRBV30 | - | AWRGGLADQETQY
TRBV5-1 | TRBD1 | ASSGGTGRPTEAF
TRBV13 | TRBD1 | ASSPQDRVETQY
TRBV7-6 | - | ASSLGRGISTDTQY
TRBV6-9 | - | AGKTGPSANTIY
TRBV27 | - | ASMRGGTDTQY
TRBV2 | - | ASVWGVTYGYT
TRBV19 | TRBD2 | ASSRSSGAFADTQY
TRBV6-5 | TRBD1 | ASSGTESSYEQY
TRBV15 | TRBD2 | ATSRSTSGGEETQY
TRBV30 | - | AWSSEAGDTQY
TRBV21-1 | - | ASSKSPYRLVGSAEAF
TRBV30 | - | ASRSGYGYT
TRBV18 | - | ASSPPNQAEKLF
TRBV7-9 | - | ASSWTNEQF
TRBV12-1 | - | ASSARNLSVDNYEQY
TRBV18 | TRBD1 | ASSPSGRTGDAF
TRBV18 | TRBD1 | ASSPGQGSDTQY
TRBV6-6 | - | ASRFGDTEAF
TRBV5-5 | - | ASSFTGTNEKLF
TRBV28 | - | ASSEARVGKNIQY
TRBV9 | - | ASSVGTGHSGNTIY
TRBV28 | TRBD2 | ASWDRTSGSREQF
TRBV5-1 | TRBD1 | ASSPGAGQGVYNEQF
TRBV5-1 | - | ASSFASLNTEAF
TRBV7-8 | TRBD2 | ASSLGAIAGRETQY